Listed here are 22 T cell receptor beta chains from one sample, sequenced in a study of Tregs in tolerant kidney transplant recipients. Data came from immunoSEQ multiplex PCR; TCRdb stores just in-frame clones and leaves some out. The table includes more than 60,000 clones, around 85% detected once. The source material was Tregs from blood, sampled before the transplant. The receptors stem from a human donor who received a combined kidney and bone marrow transplant.

The CDR3: CSASRDLAQYF. Here the CDR3 DNA reads TGCAGTGCCAGCCGGGACCTAGCGCAGTACTTC. The chain recombines TRBV20-1 with TRBJ2-5; possible D gene TRBD2, 6 bases. Germline-derived CDR1 and CDR2 are DFQATT and SNEGSKA (reference sequence). The CDR3 runs 11 residues. V lost 6 bases to trimming and J lost 11 bases, with 16 bases between them.

The chain has TRBV6-1 and TRBJ2-3; 7 bases match TRBD2. There are 16 residues in the CDR3. From germline, CDR1 is MNHNS and CDR2 SASEGT. Losses at the gene ends were 4 bases for V and 0 bases for J; bases not matched to a gene: 7. This CDR3 is CASSVFGGTSTDTQYF. The CDR3 DNA sequence: TGTGCCAGCAGTGTCTTCGGGGGGACTAGCACAGATACGCAGTATTTT.

The chain links TRBV2 to TRBJ2-7; 10 bases agree with TRBD1. CDR1 and CDR2 from the germline V gene are SNHLY and FYNNEI. The CDR3 covers 14 residues. The V segment lost 7 bases and the J segment 7 bases; nucleotides outside the gene matches: 10. The CDR3 region has the DNA TGTGCCAGCACCCTCCGGGACAGGGGCTTAGAGCAGTACTTC. Its translation is CASTLRDRGLEQYF.

This chain uses TRBV5-4 with TRBJ2-5, with 8 positions matching TRBD2. Germline loops: CDR1 SGHNT, CDR2 YYREEE (reference sequence). Trimming cost V 4 bases and J 5 bases; bases outside gene matches: 10. CDR3 size: 15 residues. The CDR3 nucleotides are TGTGCCAGCAGCAGAATAGCGGGATCGGGGGAGACCCAGTACTTC. Protein: CASSRIAGSGETQYF.

This clone was picked up one time. The V call is TRBV7-2, the J call TRBJ1-2; D is perhaps TRBD1 (6 bases). CDR3 length: 14 amino acids. Germline CDR1 SGHTA, CDR2 FQGNSA. Trimming shortened V by 5 bases and J by 2 bases, and 12 bases separated the two germline ends. CDR3 loop: CASSEQGGNYGYTF. CDR3 nucleotides: TGTGCCAGCAGCGAACAGGGAGGAAACTATGGCTACACCTTC.

The sample holds one count of this clone. The chain employs TRBV5-4 and TRBJ1-5; tentatively, D is TRBD1 (5 bases). Germline CDR1 is SGHNT and CDR2 is YYREEE (reference sequence). This CDR3 spans 14 amino acids. Trimming shortened V by 0 bases and J by 1 base, and 5 bases separated the two germline ends. The chain's CDR3 is CASSLDRSNQPQHF. CDR3 sequence (DNA): TGTGCCAGCAGCTTGGACAGGAGCAATCAGCCCCAGCATTTT.

The chain is built from TRBV5-6 and TRBJ1-1; 9 nucleotides match TRBD1. V trimming: 3 bases; J trimming: 4 bases; junction bases outside the gene matches: 1. The CDR3 has 13 amino acids. The germline V gene has CDR1 SGHDT and CDR2 YYEEEE. As DNA, the CDR3 is TGTGCCAGCAGCTGGACAGGGGTCACTGAAGCTTTCTTT. It codes for CASSWTGVTEAFF.

The genes are TRBV10-3 and TRBJ1-5; no reliable D call. The CDR3 is made up of 15 amino acids. The ends were cut back, 6 bases at V and 2 bases at J, with 14 bases in the middle. Germline CDR1 and CDR2: ENHRY and SYGVKD. The CDR3 region has the DNA TGTGCCATCAGCACGGGCCGTGGGGGCAATCAGCCCCAGCATTTT. Translation gives CAISTGRGGNQPQHF.

This sequence joins TRBV9 and TRBJ1-1; D is perhaps TRBD1 (6 bases). Trimming removed 3 bases from V and 5 bases from J, with 14 bases in between. The CDR3 runs to 14 residues. The germline V gene has CDR1 SGDLS and CDR2 YYNGEE. The chain's CDR3 is CASSAKGGGTEAFF. DNA for the CDR3: TGTGCCAGCAGCGCCAAGGGGGGAGGTACTGAAGCTTTCTTT.

The chain links TRBV4-2 to TRBJ1-5; tentative D call: TRBD1 (6 bases). This CDR3 contains 16 residues. The germline CDR1 and CDR2 sequences are LGHNA and YNFKEQ. V was pared by 6 bases and J by 2 bases, with 17 bases between. CDR3 protein: CASRMSGGAGNQPQHF. DNA for the CDR3: TGTGCCAGCAGGATGTCGGGGGGCGCCGGCAATCAGCCCCAGCATTTT.

This clone showed up just a few times. The chain recombines TRBV10-1 with TRBJ2-7, with 12 bases aligning to TRBD2. Losses at the gene ends were 5 bases for V and 8 bases for J; bases not matched to a gene: 4. The CDR3 covers 13 residues. Germline loops: CDR1 WNHNN, CDR2 SYGVQD (reference sequence). The CDR3 is CASSPSGGAKQYF. CDR3 DNA sequence: TGCGCCAGCAGTCCTAGCGGGGGGGCGAAGCAGTACTTC.

V is TRBV5-6 and J is TRBJ1-6; D uncertain. Germline V gives CDR1 SGHDT, CDR2 YYEEEE. The CDR3 has 12 amino acids. The V gene lost 2 bases and the J gene lost 9 bases, with 6 bases spanning the gap. CDR3 sequence (DNA): TGTGCCAGCAGCTTCGAGAGTTCACCCCTCCACTTT. This sequence encodes CASSFESSPLHF.

CDR3 loop: CASGPAGVHEQFF. CDR3 DNA sequence: TGTGCCAGCGGGCCAGCGGGAGTCCATGAGCAGTTCTTC. J is TRBJ2-1 and V is TRBV4-2; the match to TRBD2 covers 8 bases. Germline V gene lookup returns CDR1 LGHNA and CDR2 YNFKEQ. The CDR3 totals 13 residues. V trimming: 8 bases; J trimming: 8 bases; junction bases outside the gene matches: 8.

The V and J genes are TRBV29-1 and TRBJ2-7; D remains ambiguous. CDR1 and CDR2 from the germline V gene are SQVTM and ANQGSEA. This CDR3 region has 14 residues. Between the trimmed V and J ends, which lost 4 bases and 1 base, there was a span of 14 bases. CDR3 in amino acids: CSVGRNHISYEQYF. The CDR3 coding sequence is TGCAGCGTTGGAAGAAACCATATATCCTACGAGCAGTACTTC.

The V gene is TRBV5-1, the J gene TRBJ2-7, with a weak D call TRBD1 (6 bases). Germline CDR1 reads SGHRS; CDR2 reads YFSETQ. The CDR3 spans 11 residues. V was shortened by 6 bases and J by 4 bases, with 8 bases between the two germline ends. CDR3 sequence (DNA): TGCGCCAGCACCAGGGGTTACGAGCAGTACTTC. Its protein is CASTRGYEQYF.

The chain links TRBV11-2 to TRBJ2-3; 9 bases are a match to TRBD2. The germline CDR1 and CDR2 sequences are SGHAT and FQNNGV. This CDR3 contains 15 residues. V dropped 3 bases and J dropped 4; count of bases not matched to a gene: 5. CDR3 protein: CASSFSGGPADTQYF. The CDR3 bases are TGTGCCAGCAGCTTTAGCGGGGGCCCCGCAGATACGCAGTATTTT.

The V gene is TRBV9, the J gene TRBJ2-3; D unresolved. The CDR3 runs 13 residues. Trimming cost V 0 bases and J 5 bases, with 7 bases left between them. CDR1 and CDR2 (germline): SGDLS, YYNGEE. The CDR3 region is CASSVVSGDTQYF. As DNA, the CDR3 is TGTGCCAGCAGCGTAGTATCCGGAGATACGCAGTATTTT.

The chain couples TRBV27 to TRBJ2-5, with D perhaps matching TRBD2 (6 bases). The J call could be wrong; TRBJ2-7 is a better fit for the DNA end. Germline CDR1 and CDR2: MNHEY and SMNVEV (reference sequence). The length of the CDR3 is 14 residues. DNA of the CDR3: TGTGCCAGCAGTCCCGTCGGGGGCTCCTACGAGCAGTACTTC. Translated: CASSPVGGSYEQYF.

V is TRBV5-4 and J is TRBJ1-1; a possible D gene is TRBD1 (5 bases). The CDR3 is 14 amino acids. Deletions cut 3 bases from V and 0 bases from J, with 9 bases between. Germline assignment: CDR1 SGHNT and CDR2 YYREEE (reference sequence). CDR3 protein: CASSYGAMNTEAFF. DNA of the CDR3: TGTGCCAGCAGCTATGGGGCCATGAACACTGAAGCTTTCTTT.

The rearrangement uses TRBV5-4 and TRBJ2-5, with 12 bases identical to TRBD2. V dropped 3 bases and J dropped 5; count of bases not matched to a gene: 17. Germline lookup yields CDR1 SGHNT and CDR2 YYREEE (reference sequence). This CDR3 contains 19 residues. CDR3 region: CASSYPHDRTSGIEETQYF. DNA of the CDR3: TGTGCCAGCAGCTATCCCCATGACCGGACTAGCGGGATAGAGGAGACCCAGTACTTC.

The chain couples TRBV10-2 to TRBJ2-2, with 9 bases matching TRBD2. CDR1 WSHSY and CDR2 SAAADI come from the germline V gene. This CDR3 has 16 residues. With 6 bases clipped from V and 1 base from J, the junction kept 6 bases outside the gene matches. CDR3 sequence (DNA): TGCGCCAGCAGCGGGGGACTAGCAAGGAACACCGGGGAGCTGTTTTTT. Encoded protein: CASSGGLARNTGELFF.

The chain couples TRBV27 to TRBJ2-2; D is possibly TRBD1 (5 bases). The CDR3 runs to 15 residues. Trimming took 3 bases from V and 4 from J, leaving 12 bases between them. Germline-derived CDR1 and CDR2 are MNHEY and SMNVEV (reference sequence). The CDR3 DNA reads TGTGCCAGCAGTTTCACGTGGACAATCACCGGGGAGCTGTTTTTT. Amino acid sequence: CASSFTWTITGELFF.